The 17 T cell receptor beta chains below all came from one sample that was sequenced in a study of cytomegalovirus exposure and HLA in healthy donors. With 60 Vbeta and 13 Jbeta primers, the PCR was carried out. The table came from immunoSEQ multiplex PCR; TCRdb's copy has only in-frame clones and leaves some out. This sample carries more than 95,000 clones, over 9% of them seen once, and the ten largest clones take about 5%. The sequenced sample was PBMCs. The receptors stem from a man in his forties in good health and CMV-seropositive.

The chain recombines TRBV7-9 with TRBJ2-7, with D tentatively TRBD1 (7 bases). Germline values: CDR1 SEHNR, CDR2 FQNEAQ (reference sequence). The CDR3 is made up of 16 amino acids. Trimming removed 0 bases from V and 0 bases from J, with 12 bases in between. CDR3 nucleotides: TGTGCCAGCAGCTTAGCTGGGGGGACAGCCTCCTACGAGCAGTACTTC. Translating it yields CASSLAGGTASYEQYF.

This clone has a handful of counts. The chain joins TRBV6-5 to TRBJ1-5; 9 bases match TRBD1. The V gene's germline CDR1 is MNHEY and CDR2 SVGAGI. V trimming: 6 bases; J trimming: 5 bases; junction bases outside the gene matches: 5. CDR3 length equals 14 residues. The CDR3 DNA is TGTGCCAGCAGCTTGGGACAGGGCTATCAGCCCCAGCATTTT. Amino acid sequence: CASSLGQGYQPQHF.

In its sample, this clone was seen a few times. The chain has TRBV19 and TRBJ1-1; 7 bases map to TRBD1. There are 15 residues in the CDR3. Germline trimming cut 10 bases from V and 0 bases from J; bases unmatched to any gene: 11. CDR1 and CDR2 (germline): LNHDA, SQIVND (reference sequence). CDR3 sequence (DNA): TGTGCCACAAGAACAGGGGCTTTCATGAACACTGAAGCTTTCTTT. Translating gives CATRTGAFMNTEAFF.

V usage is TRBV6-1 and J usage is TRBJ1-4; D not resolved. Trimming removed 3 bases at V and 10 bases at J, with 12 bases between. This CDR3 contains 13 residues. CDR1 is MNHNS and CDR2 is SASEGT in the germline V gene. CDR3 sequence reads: CASSEEGRVKLFF. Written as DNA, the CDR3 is TGTGCCAGCAGTGAGGAAGGGAGGGTAAAACTGTTTTTT.

The CDR3 is CASRLAGVFNEQFF. CDR3 DNA sequence: TGTGCCAGCAGACTAGCGGGAGTTTTCAATGAGCAGTTCTTC. This sequence joins TRBV28 and TRBJ2-1, with TRBD2 matching 11 bases. V lost 6 bases, J lost 6 bases, and 4 bases stayed unmatched. This CDR3 comprises 14 residues. Germline V CDR1 and CDR2: MDHEN, SYDVKM.

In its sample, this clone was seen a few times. As DNA, the CDR3 is TGTGCCAGCATCGACAACTACGAGCAGTACTTC. It is translated as CASIDNYEQYF. The rearrangement uses TRBV2 and TRBJ2-7, with no clear D. Trimming removed 7 bases at V and 3 bases at J, with 7 bases between. Germline V CDR1 and CDR2: SNHLY, FYNNEI. This CDR3 spans 11 amino acids.

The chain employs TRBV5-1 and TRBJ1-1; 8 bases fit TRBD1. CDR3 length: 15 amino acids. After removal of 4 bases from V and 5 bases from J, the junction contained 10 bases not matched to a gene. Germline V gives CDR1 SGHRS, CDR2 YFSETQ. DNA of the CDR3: TGCGCCAGCAGCCCTCGGCAGGGGGCGGCGACTGAAGCTTTCTTT. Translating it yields CASSPRQGAATEAFF.

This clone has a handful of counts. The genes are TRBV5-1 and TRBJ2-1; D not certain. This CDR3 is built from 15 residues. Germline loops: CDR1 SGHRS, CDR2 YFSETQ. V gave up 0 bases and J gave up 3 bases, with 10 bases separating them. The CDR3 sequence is CASSLAERNYNEQFF. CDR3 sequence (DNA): TGCGCCAGCAGCTTGGCCGAGAGGAACTACAATGAGCAGTTCTTC. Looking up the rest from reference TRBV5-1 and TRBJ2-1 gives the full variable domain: KAGVTQTPRYLIKTRGQQVTLSCSPISGHRSVSWYQQTPGQGLQFLFEYFSETQRNKGNFPGRFSGRQFSNSRSEMNVSTLELGDSALYLCASSLAERNYNEQFFGPGTRLTVL.

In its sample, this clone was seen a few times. CDR3: CASSIGGNSYEQYF. DNA for the CDR3: TGTGCCAGTAGTATAGGCGGGAACTCCTACGAGCAGTACTTC. The V call is TRBV19, the J call TRBJ2-7; tentatively, D is TRBD2 (6 bases). CDR1 is LNHDA and CDR2 is SQIVND in the germline V gene (reference sequence). Deletions cut 1 base from V and 0 bases from J, with 7 bases between. This CDR3 region has 14 residues.

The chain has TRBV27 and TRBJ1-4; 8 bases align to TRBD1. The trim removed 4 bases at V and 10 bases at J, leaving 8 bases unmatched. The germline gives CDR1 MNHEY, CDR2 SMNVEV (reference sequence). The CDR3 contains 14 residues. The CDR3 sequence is CASSWATGEPKLFF. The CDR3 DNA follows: TGTGCCAGCAGTTGGGCGACAGGGGAGCCAAAACTGTTTTTT.

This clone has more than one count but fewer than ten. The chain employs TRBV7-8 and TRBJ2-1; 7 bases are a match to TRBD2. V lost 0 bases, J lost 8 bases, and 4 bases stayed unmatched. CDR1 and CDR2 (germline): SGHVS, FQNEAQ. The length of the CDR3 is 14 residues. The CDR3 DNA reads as TGTGCCAGCAGCTTAGCGGGAGGGCCGTATGAGCAGTTCTTC. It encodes CASSLAGGPYEQFF.

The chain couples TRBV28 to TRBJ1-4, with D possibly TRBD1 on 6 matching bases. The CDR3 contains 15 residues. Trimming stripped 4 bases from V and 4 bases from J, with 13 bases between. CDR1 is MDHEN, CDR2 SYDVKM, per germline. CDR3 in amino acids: CASSSTGTYNEKLFF. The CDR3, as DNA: TGTGCCAGCAGTTCAACAGGGACCTATAATGAAAAACTGTTTTTT.

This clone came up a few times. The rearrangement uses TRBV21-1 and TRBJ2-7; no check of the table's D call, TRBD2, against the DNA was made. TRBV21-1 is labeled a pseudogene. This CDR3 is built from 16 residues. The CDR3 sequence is CASSNETSGRGHEQYF. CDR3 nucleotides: TGTGCCAGCAGCAATGAGACTAGCGGGAGAGGCCACGAGCAGTACTTC.

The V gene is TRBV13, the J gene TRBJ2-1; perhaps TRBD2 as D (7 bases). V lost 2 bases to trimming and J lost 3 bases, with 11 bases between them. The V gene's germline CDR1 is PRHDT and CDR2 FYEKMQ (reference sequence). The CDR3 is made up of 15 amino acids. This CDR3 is CASSLRGAIYNEQFF. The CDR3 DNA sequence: TGTGCCAGCAGCTTACGGGGGGCTATCTACAATGAGCAGTTCTTC.

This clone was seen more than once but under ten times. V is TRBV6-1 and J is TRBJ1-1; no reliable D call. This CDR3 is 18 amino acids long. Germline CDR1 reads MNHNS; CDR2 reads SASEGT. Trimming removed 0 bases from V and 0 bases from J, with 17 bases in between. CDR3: CASSEAHRVGRMNTEAFF. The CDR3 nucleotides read TGTGCCAGCAGTGAAGCGCACCGGGTAGGTAGGATGAACACTGAAGCTTTCTTT.

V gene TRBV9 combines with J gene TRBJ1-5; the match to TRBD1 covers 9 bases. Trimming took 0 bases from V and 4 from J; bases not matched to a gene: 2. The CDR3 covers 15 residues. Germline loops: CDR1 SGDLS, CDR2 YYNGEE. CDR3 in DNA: TGTGCCAGCAGCGTAGAAGGGACAGGGAATCAGCCCCAGCATTTT. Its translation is CASSVEGTGNQPQHF.

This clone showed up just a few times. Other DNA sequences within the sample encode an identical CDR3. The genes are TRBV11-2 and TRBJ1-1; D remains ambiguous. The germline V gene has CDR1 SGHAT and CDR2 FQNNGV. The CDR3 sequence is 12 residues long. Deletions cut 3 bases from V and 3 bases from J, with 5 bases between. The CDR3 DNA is TGTGCCAGCAGCTTTGGGCACACTGAAGCTTTCTTT. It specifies CASSFGHTEAFF. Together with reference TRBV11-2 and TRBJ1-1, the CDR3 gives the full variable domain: EAGVAQSPRYKIIEKRQSVAFWCNPISGHATLYWYQQILGQGPKLLIQFQNNGVVDDSQLPKDRFSAERLKGVDSTLKIQPAKLEDSAVYLCASSFGHTEAFFGQGTRLTVV.